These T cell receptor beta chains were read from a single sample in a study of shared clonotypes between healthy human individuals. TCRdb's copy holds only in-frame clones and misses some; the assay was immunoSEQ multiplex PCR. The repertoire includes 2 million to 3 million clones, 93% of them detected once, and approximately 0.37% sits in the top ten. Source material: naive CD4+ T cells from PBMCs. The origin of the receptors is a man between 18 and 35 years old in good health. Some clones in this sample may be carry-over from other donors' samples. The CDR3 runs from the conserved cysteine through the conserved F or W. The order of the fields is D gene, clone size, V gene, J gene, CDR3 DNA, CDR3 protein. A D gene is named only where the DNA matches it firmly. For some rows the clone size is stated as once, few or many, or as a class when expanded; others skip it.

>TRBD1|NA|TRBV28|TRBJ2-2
TGTGCCAGCCTCGACAGGGGGCGGACCGGGGAGCTGTTTTTT
CASLDRGRTGELFF
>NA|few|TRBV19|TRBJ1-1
TGTGCCAGTAGTCCCGCCATGAACACTGAAGCTTTCTTT
CASSPAMNTEAFF
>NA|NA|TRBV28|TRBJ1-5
TGTGCCAGCAGTTTAGGAACAGGGACCAATCAGCCCCAGCATTTT
CASSLGTGTNQPQHF
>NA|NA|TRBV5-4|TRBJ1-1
TGTGCCAGCAGCTTGGATCACCAGGGTTGGACTGAAGCTTTCTTT
CASSLDHQGWTEAFF
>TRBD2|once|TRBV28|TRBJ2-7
TGTGCCAGCCTCGGCGGTAGCGGGAACTACGAGCAGTACTTC
CASLGGSGNYEQYF
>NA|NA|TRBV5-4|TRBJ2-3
TGTGCCAGCAGCTCTGGCGGCGGGGCGCAGTATTTT
CASSSGGGAQYF
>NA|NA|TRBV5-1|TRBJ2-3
TGCGCCAGCAGCTTCCAACCGGGAACTAGCACAGATACGCAGTATTTT
CASSFQPGTSTDTQYF
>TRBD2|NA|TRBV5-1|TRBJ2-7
TGCGCCAGCAGCTTGGTAGCGGGAACCTCCTACGAGCAGTACTTC
CASSLVAGTSYEQYF
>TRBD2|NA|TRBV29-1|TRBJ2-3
TGCAGCGTTGAACAGCGGGAGATTGGAGATACGCAGTATTTT
CSVEQREIGDTQYF
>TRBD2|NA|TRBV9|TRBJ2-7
TGTGCCAGCAGCGTAGAGGCTAGCGGGAGGGGGGCCTACGAGCAGTACTTC
CASSVEASGRGAYEQYF
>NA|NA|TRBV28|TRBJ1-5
TGTGCCAGCAGCCCTAGGTATCAGCCCCAGCATTTT
CASSPRYQPQHF
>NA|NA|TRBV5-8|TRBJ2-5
TGTGCCAGCAGCTTGGGTAGGCCGGAGACCCAGTACTTC
CASSLGRPETQYF
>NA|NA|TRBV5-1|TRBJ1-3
TGCGCCAGCAGCTCAAGTGCGTCTGGAAACACCATATATTTT
CASSSSASGNTIYF
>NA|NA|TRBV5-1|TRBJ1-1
TGCGCCAGCAGCGGAACAGGGAGGAGGATGAACACTGAAGCTTTCTTT
CASSGTGRRMNTEAFF
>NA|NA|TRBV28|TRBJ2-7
TGTGCCAGCAGTTTATTTGACGAGCAGTACTTC
CASSLFDEQYF
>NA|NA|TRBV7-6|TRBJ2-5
TGTGCCAGCAGTCAATTGCCCCTCCAAGAGACCCAGTACTTC
CASSQLPLQETQYF
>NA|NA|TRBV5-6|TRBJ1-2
TGTGCCAGCAGCCTTCCCTCCTATGGCTACACCTTC
CASSLPSYGYTF
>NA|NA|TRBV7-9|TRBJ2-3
TGTGCCAGCAGTCTTCGCGGGGACACAAACACAGATACGCAGTATTTT
CASSLRGDTNTDTQYF
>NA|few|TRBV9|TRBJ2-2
TGTGCCAGCAGCGTTTTGGCGGGTCAGAACACCGGGGAGCTGTTTTTT
CASSVLAGQNTGELFF
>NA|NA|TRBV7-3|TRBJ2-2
TGTGCCAGCAGCTTAGGTCCGACGTATTGGGACACCGGGGAGCTGTTTTTT
CASSLGPTYWDTGELFF
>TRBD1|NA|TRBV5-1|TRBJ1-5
TGCGCCAGCAGCTTGGAAGGGGGCTCGAGCAATCAGCCCCAGCATTTT
CASSLEGGSSNQPQHF
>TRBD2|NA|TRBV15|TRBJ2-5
TGTGCCACCAGCAGAGGCGGGGGATTCCAAGAGACCCAGTACTTC
CATSRGGGFQETQYF